This T cell receptor beta chain was identified during a study of blood T cell repertoires in COVID-19. Whole-study context: Spain, Italy and the United States supplied samples that represented acute and convalescent COVID-19. PBMCs, B-cell-depleted T cells, or T cells were the source of the cDNA or gDNA that made up the material.

The CDR3 has 14 amino acids. V lost 2 bases and J lost 1; bases outside the gene matches: 2. Germline CDR1 reads SNHLY; CDR2 reads FYNNEI. In the study's own analysis: Amplification of reference gene primers provided the estimated nucleated cell counts. Assay used: immunoSEQ multiplex PCR; TCRdb lists only in-frame clones, some missing. That table is the source of V, J and clone size, and D and trimming were worked out from the DNA. The sample shows approximately 190,000 clones, about 80% of them seen only once. The V and J genes are TRBV2 and TRBJ2-7; 7 bases match TRBD2. The specimen was peripheral blood. The origin of this receptor is a man aged 25-40 years with active or convalescent COVID-19. CDR3 coding DNA: TGTGCCAGCAGTGAACAGGGACTATCCTACGAGCAGTACTTC. Its protein is CASSEQGLSYEQYF.